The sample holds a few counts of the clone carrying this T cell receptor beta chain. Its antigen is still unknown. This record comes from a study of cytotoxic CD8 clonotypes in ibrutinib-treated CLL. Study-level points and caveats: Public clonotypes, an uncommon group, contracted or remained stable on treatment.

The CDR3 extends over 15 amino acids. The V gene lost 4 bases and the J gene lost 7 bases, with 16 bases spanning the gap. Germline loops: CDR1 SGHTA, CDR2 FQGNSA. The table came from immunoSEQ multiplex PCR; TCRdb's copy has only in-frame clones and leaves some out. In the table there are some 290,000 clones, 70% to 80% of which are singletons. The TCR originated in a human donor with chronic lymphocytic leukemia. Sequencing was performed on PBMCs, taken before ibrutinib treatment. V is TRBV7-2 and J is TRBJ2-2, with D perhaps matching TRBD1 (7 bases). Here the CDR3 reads CASSSGGTVGGELFF. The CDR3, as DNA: TGTGCCAGCAGCTCAGGCGGGACAGTAGGCGGGGAGCTGTTTTTT.